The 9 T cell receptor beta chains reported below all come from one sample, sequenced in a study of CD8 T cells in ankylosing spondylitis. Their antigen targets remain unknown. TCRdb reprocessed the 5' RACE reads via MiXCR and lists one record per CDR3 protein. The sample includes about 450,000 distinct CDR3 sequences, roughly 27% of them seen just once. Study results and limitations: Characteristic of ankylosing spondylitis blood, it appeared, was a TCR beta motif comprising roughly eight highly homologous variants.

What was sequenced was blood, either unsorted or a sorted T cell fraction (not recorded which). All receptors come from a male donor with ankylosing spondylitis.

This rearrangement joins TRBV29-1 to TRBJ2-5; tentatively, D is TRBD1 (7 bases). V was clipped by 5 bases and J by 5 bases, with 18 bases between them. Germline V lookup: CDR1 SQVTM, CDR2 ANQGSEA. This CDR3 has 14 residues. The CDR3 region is CSVREAGGIETQYF. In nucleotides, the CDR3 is TGCAGCGTTCGAGAGGCAGGGGGGATTGAGACCCAGTACTTC.

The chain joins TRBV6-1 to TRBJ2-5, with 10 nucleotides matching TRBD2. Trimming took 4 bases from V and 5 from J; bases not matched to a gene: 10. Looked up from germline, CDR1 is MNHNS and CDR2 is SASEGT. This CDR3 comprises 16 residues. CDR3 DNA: TGTGCCAGCAGTGCGTTGGTAGCGGGAGGTTCGGAGACCCAGTACTTC. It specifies CASSALVAGGSETQYF.

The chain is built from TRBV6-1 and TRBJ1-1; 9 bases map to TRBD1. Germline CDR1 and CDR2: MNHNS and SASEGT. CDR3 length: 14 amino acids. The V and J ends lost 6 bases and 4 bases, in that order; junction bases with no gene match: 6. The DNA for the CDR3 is TGTGCCAGCAGGCCGGACAGGGGAGCCACTGAAGCTTTCTTT. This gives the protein CASRPDRGATEAFF.

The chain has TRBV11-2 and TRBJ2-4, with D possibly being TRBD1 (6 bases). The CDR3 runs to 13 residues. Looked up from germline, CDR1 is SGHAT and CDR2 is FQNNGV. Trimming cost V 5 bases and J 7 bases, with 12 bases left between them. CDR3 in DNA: TGTGCCAGCAGCCCCCCCCAGGGGAACATTCAGTACTTC. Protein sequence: CASSPPQGNIQYF.

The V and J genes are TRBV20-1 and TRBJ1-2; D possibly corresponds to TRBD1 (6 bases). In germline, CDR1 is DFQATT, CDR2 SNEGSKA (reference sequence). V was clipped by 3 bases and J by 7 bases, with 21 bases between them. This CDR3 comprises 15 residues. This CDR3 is CSARRGGSAVGGYTF. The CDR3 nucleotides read TGCAGTGCTAGGAGGGGGGGGTCCGCTGTAGGTGGCTACACCTTC.

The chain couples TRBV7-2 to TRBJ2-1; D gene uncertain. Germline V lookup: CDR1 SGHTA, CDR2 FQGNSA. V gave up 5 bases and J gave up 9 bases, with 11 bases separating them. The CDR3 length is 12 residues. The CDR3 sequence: CASSRQSVEQFF. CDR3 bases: TGTGCCAGCAGCCGGCAGAGTGTTGAGCAGTTCTTC.

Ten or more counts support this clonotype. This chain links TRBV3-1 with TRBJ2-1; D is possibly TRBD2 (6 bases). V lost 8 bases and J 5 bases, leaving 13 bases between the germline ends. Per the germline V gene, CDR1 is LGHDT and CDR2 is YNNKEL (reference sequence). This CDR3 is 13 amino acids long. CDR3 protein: CASAARGDNEQFF. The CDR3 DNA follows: TGTGCCAGCGCGGCGCGGGGAGACAATGAGCAGTTCTTC.

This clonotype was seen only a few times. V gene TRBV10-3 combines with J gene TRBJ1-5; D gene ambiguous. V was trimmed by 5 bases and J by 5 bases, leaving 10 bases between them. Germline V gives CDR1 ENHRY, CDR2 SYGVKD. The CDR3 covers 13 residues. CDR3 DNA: TGTGCCATCAGTCCCAGTGTTGATCAGCCCCAGCATTTT. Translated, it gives CAISPSVDQPQHF.

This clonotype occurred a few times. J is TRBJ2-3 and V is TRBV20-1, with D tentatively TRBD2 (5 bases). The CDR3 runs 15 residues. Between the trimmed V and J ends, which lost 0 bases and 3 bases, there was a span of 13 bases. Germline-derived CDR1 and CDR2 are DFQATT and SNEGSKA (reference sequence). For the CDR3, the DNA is TGCAGTGCTAGAGATTCAGGTAGCGTGACAGATACGCAGTATTTT. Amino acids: CSARDSGSVTDTQYF.